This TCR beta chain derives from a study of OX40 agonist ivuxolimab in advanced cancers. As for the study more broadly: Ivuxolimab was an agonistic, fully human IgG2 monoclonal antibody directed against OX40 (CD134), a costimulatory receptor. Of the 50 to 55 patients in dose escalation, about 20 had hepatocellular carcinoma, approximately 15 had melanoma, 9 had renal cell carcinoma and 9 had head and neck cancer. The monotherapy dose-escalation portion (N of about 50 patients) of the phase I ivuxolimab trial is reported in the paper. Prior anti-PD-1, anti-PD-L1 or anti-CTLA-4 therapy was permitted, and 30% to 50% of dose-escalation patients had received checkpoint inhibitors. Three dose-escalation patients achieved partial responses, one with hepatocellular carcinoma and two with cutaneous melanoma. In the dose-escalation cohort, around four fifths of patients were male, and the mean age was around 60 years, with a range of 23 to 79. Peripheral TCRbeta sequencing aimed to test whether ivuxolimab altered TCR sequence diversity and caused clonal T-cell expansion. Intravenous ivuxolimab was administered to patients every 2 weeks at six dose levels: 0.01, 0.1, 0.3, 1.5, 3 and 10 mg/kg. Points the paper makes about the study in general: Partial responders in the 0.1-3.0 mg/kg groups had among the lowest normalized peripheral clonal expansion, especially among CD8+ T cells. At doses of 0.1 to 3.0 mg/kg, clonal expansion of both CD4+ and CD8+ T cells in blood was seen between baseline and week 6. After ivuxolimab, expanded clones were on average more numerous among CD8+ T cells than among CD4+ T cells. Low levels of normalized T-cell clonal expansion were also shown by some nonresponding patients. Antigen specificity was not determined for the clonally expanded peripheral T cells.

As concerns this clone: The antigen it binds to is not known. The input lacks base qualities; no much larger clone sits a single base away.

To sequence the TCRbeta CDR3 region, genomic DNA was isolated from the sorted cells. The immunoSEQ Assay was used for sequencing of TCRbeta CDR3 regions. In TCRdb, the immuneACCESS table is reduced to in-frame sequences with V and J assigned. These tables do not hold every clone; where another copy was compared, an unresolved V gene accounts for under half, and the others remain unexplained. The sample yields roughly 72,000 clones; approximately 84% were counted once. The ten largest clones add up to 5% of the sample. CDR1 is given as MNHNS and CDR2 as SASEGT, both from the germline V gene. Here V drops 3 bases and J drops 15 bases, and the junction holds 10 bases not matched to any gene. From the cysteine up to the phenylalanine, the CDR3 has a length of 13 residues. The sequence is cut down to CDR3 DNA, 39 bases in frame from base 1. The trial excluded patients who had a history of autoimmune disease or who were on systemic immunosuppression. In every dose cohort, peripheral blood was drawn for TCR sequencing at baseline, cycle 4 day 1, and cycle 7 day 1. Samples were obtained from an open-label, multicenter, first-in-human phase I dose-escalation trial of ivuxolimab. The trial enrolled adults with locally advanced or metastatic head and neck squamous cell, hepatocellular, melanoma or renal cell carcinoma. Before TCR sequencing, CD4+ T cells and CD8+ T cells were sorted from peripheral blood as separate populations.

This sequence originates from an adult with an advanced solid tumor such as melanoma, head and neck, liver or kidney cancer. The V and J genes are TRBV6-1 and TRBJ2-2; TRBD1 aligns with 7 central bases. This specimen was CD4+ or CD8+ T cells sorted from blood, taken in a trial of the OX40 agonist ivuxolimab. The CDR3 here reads CASSEGDRVEVFF. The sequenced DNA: TGTGCCAGCAGTGAGGGAGACAGGGTAGAGGTGTTTTTT.